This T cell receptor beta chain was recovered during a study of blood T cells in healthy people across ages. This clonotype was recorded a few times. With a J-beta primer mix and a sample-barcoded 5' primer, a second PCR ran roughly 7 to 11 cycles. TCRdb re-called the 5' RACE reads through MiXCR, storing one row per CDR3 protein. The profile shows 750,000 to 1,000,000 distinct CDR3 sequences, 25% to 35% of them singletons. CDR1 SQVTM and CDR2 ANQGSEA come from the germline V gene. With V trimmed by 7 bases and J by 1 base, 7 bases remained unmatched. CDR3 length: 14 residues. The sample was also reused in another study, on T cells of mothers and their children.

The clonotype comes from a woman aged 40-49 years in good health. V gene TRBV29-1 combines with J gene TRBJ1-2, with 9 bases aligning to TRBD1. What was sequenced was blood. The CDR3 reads CSAAGTGYNYGYTF. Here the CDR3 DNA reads TGCAGCGCCGCCGGGACAGGGTATAACTATGGCTACACCTTC. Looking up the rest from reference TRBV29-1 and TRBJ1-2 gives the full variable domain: SAVISQKPSRDICQRGTSLTIQCQVDSQVTMMFWYRQQPGQSLTLIATANQGSEATYESGFVIDKFPISRPNLTFSTLTVSNMSPEDSSIYLCSAAGTGYNYGYTFGSGTRLTVV.